This TCR beta chain appears in the sequencing data of a study of cytomegalovirus exposure and HLA in healthy donors. The PCR was carried out with 60 Vbeta primers and 13 Jbeta primers. TCRdb's table, derived via immunoSEQ multiplex PCR, lists solely in-frame clones and lacks some. The repertoire holds 95,000 to 150,000 clones, with about 76% as singletons. CDR1 is SNHLY and CDR2 is FYNNEI in the germline V gene. There are 14 residues in the CDR3. The ends were cut back, 1 base at V and 8 bases at J, with 12 bases in the middle. This sequence joins TRBV2 and TRBJ1-3; possibly TRBD1 for D (6 bases). The receptor's source is a man aged 60-69 years in good health and CMV-seropositive. The sequenced sample consisted of PBMCs. Here the CDR3 DNA reads TGTGCCAGCAGTGAAGGGCAGGGGCGGTACACCATATATTTT. It codes for CASSEGQGRYTIYF.